The next 11 T cell receptor beta chains were all read from a single sample in a study of control samples from healthy donors and cancer patients. Repertoires were generated with immunoSEQ multiplex PCR, while TCRdb's copy carries only in-frame clones and drops some. This table has under 60,000 clones, roughly 94% appearing once. The specimen was blood. The receptors here all came from a man aged 25-45 years in good health.

The genes are TRBV2 and TRBJ1-1, with D possibly matching TRBD1 (5 bases). This CDR3 has 15 amino acids. Trimming took 7 bases from V and 5 from J, leaving 20 bases between them. Germline lookup yields CDR1 SNHLY and CDR2 FYNNEI. CDR3 nucleotides: TGTGCCAGCAACGTTTTGATTGGGGGACCAACTGAAGCTTTCTTT. Residues: CASNVLIGGPTEAFF. Combining the CDR3 with reference TRBV2 and TRBJ1-1 gives the whole variable domain EPEVTQTPSHQVTQMGQEVILRCVPISNHLYFYWYRQILGQKVEFLVSFYNNEISEKSEIFDDQFSVERPDGSNFTLKIRSTKLEDSAMYFCASNVLIGGPTEAFFGQGTRLTVV.

The rearrangement links TRBV4-3 to TRBJ1-2, with no clear D. Trimming took 1 base from V and 0 from J, leaving 9 bases between them. This CDR3 contains 15 residues. From germline, CDR1 is LGHNA and CDR2 YSLEER. This chain's CDR3 is CASSQGGNTNYGYTF. In DNA form, the CDR3 reads TGCGCCAGCAGCCAAGGCGGGAATACTAACTATGGCTACACCTTC.

CDR3 coding DNA: TGTGCCAGCAGTGAATTGGACTATGGCTACACCTTC. This codes for CASSELDYGYTF. The chain employs TRBV25-1 and TRBJ1-2; the D is unclear. This CDR3 is 12 amino acids long. V was clipped by 1 base and J by 3 bases, with 3 bases between them. Per germline, CDR1 MGHDK and CDR2 SYGVNS.

The chain couples TRBV15 to TRBJ2-3; 12 bases map to TRBD2. The length of the CDR3 is 18 residues. Germline V gene data show CDR1 as LNHNV and CDR2 as YYDKDF (reference sequence). J gave up 6 bases and V 5 bases, and 15 bases lay outside the gene matches. The DNA of the CDR3 is TGTGCCACCAGCGGGACCGGGACTAGCGGGCACCCTCCCGATACGCAGTATTTT. Its translation: CATSGTGTSGHPPDTQYF.

The V and J genes are TRBV4-1 and TRBJ1-3, with unresolved D. Looked up from germline, CDR1 is MGHRA and CDR2 is YSYEKL. The V end lost 4 bases, the J end lost 2 bases, and 9 bases lay between the germline ends. The CDR3 contains 14 residues. CDR3 residues: CASSPQSPGNTIYF. CDR3 sequence (DNA): TGCGCCAGCAGCCCTCAATCCCCTGGAAACACCATATATTTT.

This clone was counted a few times. The chain combines TRBV2 with TRBJ2-7, with a weak D call TRBD2 (5 bases). Germline V lookup: CDR1 SNHLY, CDR2 FYNNEI. The CDR3 extends over 12 amino acids. V was clipped by 5 bases and J by 3 bases, with 8 bases between them. The CDR3 DNA follows: TGTGCCAGCAGTCCAGGACTCTACGAGCAGTACTTC. Translation: CASSPGLYEQYF. The full variable domain, its missing parts supplied by reference TRBV2 and TRBJ2-7, is EPEVTQTPSHQVTQMGQEVILRCVPISNHLYFYWYRQILGQKVEFLVSFYNNEISEKSEIFDDQFSVERPDGSNFTLKIRSTKLEDSAMYFCASSPGLYEQYFGPGTRLTVT.

The V and J genes are TRBV19 and TRBJ2-7; D not resolved. The CDR3 is made up of 10 amino acids. V gave up 5 bases and J gave up 6 bases, with 5 bases separating them. Germline V gene data show CDR1 as LNHDA and CDR2 as SQIVND (reference sequence). DNA for the CDR3: TGTGCCAGTAGTGACCCCGAGCAGTACTTC. Translated, it gives CASSDPEQYF.

The V and J genes are TRBV27 and TRBJ2-3, with TRBD2 as a possible D gene (6 bases). V shed 6 bases and J shed 3 bases, with 10 bases lying between them. This CDR3 region has 13 residues. Germline lookup yields CDR1 MNHEY and CDR2 SMNVEV (reference sequence). This CDR3 reads CASSRGSTDTQYF. The CDR3 DNA is TGTGCCAGCAGCCGGGGGTCGACAGATACGCAGTATTTT.

This rearrangement joins TRBV7-9 to TRBJ1-1, with D hard to call. Germline V CDR1 and CDR2: SEHNR, FQNEAQ (reference sequence). The CDR3 is 13 residues long. Trimming removed 1 base from V and 3 bases from J, with 6 bases in between. CDR3: CASSLVGDTEAFF. CDR3 nucleotides: TGTGCCAGCAGCTTAGTCGGCGACACTGAAGCTTTCTTT.

The V and J genes are TRBV7-2 and TRBJ1-5, with D maybe TRBD1 (6 bases). The CDR3 contains 13 residues. CDR1 and CDR2 (germline): SGHTA, FQGNSA. Trimming pared 5 bases from V and 9 bases from J, leaving 14 bases between. The CDR3 nucleotides read TGTGCCAGCAGCCCGACAGGCTTAGGGCCCCAGCATTTT. Its translation is CASSPTGLGPQHF.

The rearrangement joins TRBV15 to TRBJ1-4; 7 bases fit TRBD1. The germline gives CDR1 LNHNV, CDR2 YYDKDF (reference sequence). CDR3 length: 15 residues. Losses at the gene ends were 3 bases for V and 7 bases for J; bases not matched to a gene: 8. CDR3 region: CATSRMDRRSEKLFF. The CDR3 region has the DNA TGTGCCACCAGCAGGATGGACAGGAGGAGTGAAAAACTGTTTTTT.